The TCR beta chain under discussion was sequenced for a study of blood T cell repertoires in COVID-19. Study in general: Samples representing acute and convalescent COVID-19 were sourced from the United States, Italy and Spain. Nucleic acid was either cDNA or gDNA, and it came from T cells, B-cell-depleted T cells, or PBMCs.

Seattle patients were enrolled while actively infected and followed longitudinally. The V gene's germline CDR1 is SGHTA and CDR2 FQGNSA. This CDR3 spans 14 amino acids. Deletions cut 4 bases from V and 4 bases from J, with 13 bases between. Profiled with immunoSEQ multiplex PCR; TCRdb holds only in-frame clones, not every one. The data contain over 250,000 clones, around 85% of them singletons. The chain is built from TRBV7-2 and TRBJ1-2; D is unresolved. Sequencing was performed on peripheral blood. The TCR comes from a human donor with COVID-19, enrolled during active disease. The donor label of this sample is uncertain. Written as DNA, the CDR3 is TGTGCCAGCAGCTACGACAAGTTTATCTATGGCTACACCTTC. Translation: CASSYDKFIYGYTF.